The source of this TCR beta chain is a study of T cells in Graves' hyperthyroidism and ophthalmopathy (dated by TCRdb to the late 2010s). Background for the entire study: TCR V-J signatures able to tell the groups apart were searched for in a discovery cohort of 90 to 100 patients, of whom roughly 42 had Graves' ophthalmopathy and about 55 had stable Graves' hyperthyroidism. Whether ophthalmopathy could be predicted prospectively was tested in an independent validation cohort made up of 18 to 20 hyperthyroidism patients plus 17 patients who later progressed to ophthalmopathy. The 85 to 100 discovery patients were divided at random into training and test sets in a 7:3 ratio. In addition, the study compared T-cell repertoires in thyroid tissue and in blood from over 5 Graves' hyperthyroidism patients. Following sampling, methimazole starting at 30 mg daily was given to hyperthyroidism patients, and high-dose intravenous methylprednisolone was given to ophthalmopathy patients. The paper reports TCR Vbeta CDR3 sequencing of some 140 peripheral blood samples: 40 or so ophthalmopathy, around 80 hyperthyroidism and approximately 17 progressor patients.

Any patient with an uncontrolled infection, another autoimmune disease, pregnancy or lactation was excluded. Clinical symptoms, serum thyroxine and TRAb, thyroid ultrasound, and orbital computed tomography formed the basis for the diagnoses. Total RNA was extracted using Trizol reagent, and RNA quality was assessed on an Agilent 2100 Bioanalyzer. The sample holds many counts of this clonotype. The target of this receptor is not known. It has no much larger one-base neighbor in the sample; base qualities were not kept. The TCR beta CDR3 regions were amplified from the RNA transcripts. A first-round RT-PCR of the TCR CDR3 used the HTBI primer set with the Qiagen OneStep RT-PCR kit. Libraries were constructed in a second round of multiplex PCR, after which size selection and purification were performed. Paired-end sequencing of the libraries was performed with 100 bp reads on an Illumina HiSeq2000. Per the original workflow: SOAPnuke was used to process the raw data, throwing out any read that contained adapters or uncalled bases, had a mean Phred below 15, or lacked an exact constant-primer or identifier match. High-quality paired reads were merged with COPE v1.2.5, and unique nucleotide sequences were defined as clonotypes. Clonotypes were aligned to IMGT TRBV, TRBD and TRBJ reference segments using MiTCR v1.1. The analysis included only V-J combinations with a frequency above 0.0001, which together covered 99% to 99.2% of the repertoires. The TCS score was defined as F50 (clonal expansion) divided by E x V (chaos), with BLOSUM62-based TCRdist calculated between CDR3 peptides within each V-J. Welch's t-statistics and random forest reduced around 520 V-J features to around 14, which were used in a naive Bayes classifier (R e1071). The Morisita-Horn index was used to measure how similar the thyroid and blood repertoires were. Through fastp at Q25 and MiXCR, TCRdb rebuilt clones from the public reads, retaining in-frame beta chains. Under each unique CDR3 protein, matching rows form one entry showing the most common genes and DNA. None of the V and J calls come from the authors' own analysis; TCRdb made them. The sample table records 480,000 or so distinct CDR3 sequences; about 45% of these occur just once. The top ten hold around 47% of the sample.

What the work shows at the level of the full study, not this receptor alone: In validation, the model predicted progression to ophthalmopathy a median of about 6.5 months before onset, with roughly 68% sensitivity and almost 75% specificity. Sample size was not statistically predetermined, and blinding of investigators to group allocation was not performed. Most expanded thyroid clonotypes (frequency above 0.001) were also detected in blood, a finding suggesting that blood repertoires may reflect thyroid immune responses. In cross-validation, a model built on a 13 V-J signature told ophthalmopathy apart from stable hyperthyroidism with approximately 90% sensitivity and about 81% specificity, and in testing the same model reached 80%/75%.

Input material: peripheral blood or thyroid tissue (not recorded which). This TCR came from an adult woman with Graves' disease, either hyperthyroidism or ophthalmopathy (not recorded which).

At the DNA level, the sequence is TGTGCCACTTCGGACAGGGCGTTCACTGAAGCTTTCTTT. Its translation is CATSDRAFTEAFF. The sequence is built from TRBV19 and TRBJ1-1, with 8 middle bases fitting TRBD1. Here V drops 10 bases and J drops 4 bases, and the junction holds 8 bases not matched to any gene. From cysteine to phenylalanine, the CDR3 is 13 amino acids long. The entry retains the CDR3 DNA only, 39 bases that are in frame from base 1. CDR1 and CDR2, per the germline V gene (reference sequence), are LNHDA and SQIVND.